The clone carrying this TCR beta chain has at least ten counts. Antigen unknown. The CDR3 length is 15 residues. V trimming: 3 bases; J trimming: 6 bases; junction bases outside the gene matches: 9. CDR1 and CDR2 (germline): DFQATT, SNEGSKA (reference sequence). The data stem from a study of CD8 T cells in ankylosing spondylitis. General study results and limits: CD8+ cells made up the disease-linked clones, which were relatively rare in peripheral blood. Within ankylosing spondylitis blood, a TCR beta motif made up of roughly eight highly homologous variants appeared to be characteristic. From matched ankylosing spondylitis synovial fluid, disease-linked clones were reportedly recovered at significantly enriched levels.

TCRdb analysed the 5' RACE reads with MiXCR anew, one entry per CDR3 protein. The table records 80,000 to 100,000 distinct CDR3 sequences, roughly 8.3% of them present only once. This receptor was obtained from a male donor with ankylosing spondylitis or in good health (not recorded which). Sequences were obtained from blood, either unsorted or a sorted T cell fraction (not recorded which). The chain uses TRBV20-1 and TRBJ2-1; TRBD1 matches 9 bases. CDR3 sequence: CSAREAGTGLNEQFF. For the CDR3, the DNA is TGCAGTGCTAGGGAGGCCGGGACAGGGCTCAATGAGCAGTTCTTC.